The 11 T cell receptor beta chains below all came from one sample that was sequenced in a study of T cells in Graves' hyperthyroidism and ophthalmopathy. Regions amplified from RNA transcripts were the TCR beta CDR3 regions. A set of HTBI primers served as the primers for a first-round RT-PCR of the TCR CDR3. From the multiplex PCR reads, TCRdb called clonotypes with MiXCR, one entry per CDR3 protein. The repertoire has fewer than 650,000 distinct CDR3 sequences, 14% of them found once; the top ten carry under 7%. Sequenced sample: blood. The receptors shown here come from a woman aged 25 to 39 with Graves' hyperthyroidism that later progressed to Graves' ophthalmopathy.

The chain combines TRBV7-2 with TRBJ2-5; D possibly uses TRBD1 or TRBD2 (6 bases each). The V and J ends lost 1 base and 5 bases respectively, with 14 bases between them. The CDR3 is 15 residues long. Per germline, CDR1 SGHTA and CDR2 FQGNSA. CDR3: CASSLVRGAKETQYF. CDR3 sequence (DNA): TGTGCCAGCAGCTTAGTTAGGGGGGCAAAGGAGACCCAGTACTTC.

This clonotype was picked up one time. V gene TRBV10-3 combines with J gene TRBJ1-1, with TRBD1 matching over 9 bases. The CDR3 is 12 amino acids. The germline gives CDR1 ENHRY, CDR2 SYGVKD. Trimming removed 9 bases from V and 6 bases from J; junction bases left unmatched: 5. CDR3 residues: CAIGQGTAEAFF. CDR3 coding DNA: TGTGCCATTGGACAGGGGACCGCTGAAGCTTTCTTT.

This clonotype was counted many times. The chain combines TRBV20-1 with TRBJ2-1; 7 nucleotides agree with TRBD2. The length of the CDR3 is 14 residues. Germline V gene sequence: CDR1 DFQATT, CDR2 SNEGSKA (reference sequence). With 0 bases clipped from V and 4 bases from J, the junction kept 3 bases outside the gene matches. The CDR3 sequence: CSARDSAGYNEQFF. CDR3 in DNA: TGCAGTGCTAGAGATTCAGCGGGATACAATGAGCAGTTCTTC.

This clonotype was observed at least ten times. The chain combines TRBV2 with TRBJ2-3; 12 bases align to TRBD2. CDR3 length: 14 amino acids. The ends lost 5 bases at V and 6 bases at J; junction bases unmatched: 3. The germline gives CDR1 SNHLY, CDR2 FYNNEI. As DNA, the CDR3 is TGTGCCAGCAGTTGGACTAGCGGGAAGGATACGCAGTATTTT. Translation gives CASSWTSGKDTQYF.

This clonotype was seen at least ten times. J is TRBJ1-1 and V is TRBV29-1; a weak D match, TRBD1 (5 bases). Between the trimmed V and J ends, which lost 4 bases and 5 bases, there was a span of 11 bases. Germline V gene data show CDR1 as SQVTM and CDR2 as ANQGSEA. The CDR3 totals 12 residues. CDR3 coding DNA: TGCAGCGTTGGAGGGGCGAGGACTGAAGCTTTCTTT. This gives the protein CSVGGARTEAFF.

The sample holds a few counts of this clonotype. V and J are TRBV6-2 or TRBV6-3 and TRBJ1-3; maybe TRBD1 (6 bases). The CDR3 loop spans 20 amino acids. The V and J ends lost 6 bases and 2 bases respectively, with 29 bases between them. The V gene's germline CDR1 is MNHEY and CDR2 SVGEGT. The CDR3 nucleotides read TGTGCCAGCAGGGGGGCAGGAAAGGGTTTACGGGGGTTCCCTGGAAACACCATATATTTT. Translation: CASRGAGKGLRGFPGNTIYF.

The rearrangement uses TRBV5-1 and TRBJ1-4; 7 bases line up with TRBD1. Germline V gives CDR1 SGHRS, CDR2 YFSETQ. V shed 3 bases, J shed 4 bases, and the junction held 3 bases outside the gene matches. The CDR3 is 14 amino acids. The CDR3 sequence: CASSSGQNNEKLFF. CDR3 nucleotide sequence: TGCGCCAGCAGCTCGGGACAGAATAATGAAAAACTGTTTTTT.

This clonotype was observed many times. The J gene is TRBJ2-3, the V gene TRBV5-4; a possible D gene is TRBD2 (5 bases). CDR3 length equals 14 residues. The V gene's germline CDR1 is SGHNT and CDR2 YYREEE (reference sequence). V lost 3 bases to trimming and J lost 4 bases, with 12 bases between them. CDR3 residues: CASSSDGISDTQYF. As DNA, the CDR3 is TGTGCCAGCAGCTCCGACGGGATATCAGATACGCAGTATTTT.

This clonotype was detected ten times or more. V usage is TRBV5-1 and J usage is TRBJ2-3; 9 nucleotides line up with TRBD1. Unmatched junction bases numbered 8, after V lost 2 bases and J lost 4 bases. The CDR3 spans 16 residues. Germline V lookup: CDR1 SGHRS, CDR2 YFSETQ. DNA for the CDR3: TGCGCCAGCAGCTTAGCCCCCGGACAGGGGTCAGATACGCAGTATTTT. Its protein is CASSLAPGQGSDTQYF.

This chain uses TRBV6-1 with TRBJ1-2; D is undetermined. CDR1 and CDR2 (germline): MNHNS, SASEGT. V lost 6 bases and J 6 bases, leaving 8 bases between the germline ends. There are 11 residues in the CDR3. The CDR3 protein is CASRLLHGYTF. As DNA, the CDR3 is TGTGCCAGCAGACTCCTCCATGGCTACACCTTC.

Of note for this clonotype: Since a much larger clone is just one base distant, this may be a read error. J is TRBJ1-6 and V is TRBV5-4; TRBD1 matches 8 bases. CDR3 size: 16 residues. Germline V gives CDR1 SGHNT, CDR2 YYREEE (reference sequence). CDR3 DNA sequence: TGTGCCAGCAGCGTATCCGGGACAGGTTATAATTCACACCTCCACTTT. Protein product: CASSVSGTGYNSHLHF.